This entry describes one T cell receptor (beta chain). TCRdb analysed the 5' RACE reads with MiXCR anew, one entry per CDR3 protein. The sample carries about 44,000 distinct CDR3 sequences, about 25% recorded once. Germline values: CDR1 SGHRS, CDR2 YFSETQ. The CDR3 sequence is 12 residues long. The V and J ends lost 5 bases and 5 bases, in that order; junction bases with no gene match: 1. The source of the sample is a study of early T cells in non-severe SARS-CoV-2 infection. This chain links TRBV5-1 with TRBJ2-3, with 8 bases that match TRBD2. The material was whole blood, obtained at baseline. This TCR derives from an adult who was a healthcare worker with PCR-confirmed SARS-CoV-2 infection or an uninfected control (not recorded which). The CDR3: CASRLAGDTQYF. For the CDR3, the DNA is TGCGCCAGCAGGCTAGCGGGAGATACGCAGTATTTT.